The clone carrying this T cell receptor (beta chain) was detected only a few times. Its antigen remains unknown. PCR was performed using 60 Vbeta and 13 Jbeta primers. Clones were read by immunoSEQ multiplex PCR, and TCRdb kept only the in-frame ones, dropping some. The sample yields 180,000 or so clones, about 80% seen once. The data were obtained in a study of cytomegalovirus exposure and HLA in healthy donors. Whole-study findings and limits: Most of the TCR beta V segments (in an earlier analysis) were productive either about 87% or about 30% of the time.

The CDR3 runs 17 residues. Per the germline V gene, CDR1 is ENHRY and CDR2 is SYGVKD. V shed 3 bases, J shed 4 bases, and the junction held 11 bases outside the gene matches. The sequence was collected from a man aged 50-59 years in good health and CMV-seropositive. Sequencing was done on a sample of PBMCs. V and J are TRBV10-3 and TRBJ2-3; 9 positions agree with TRBD2. DNA of the CDR3: TGTGCCATCAGTGATTCAGGGCGGGGGGGCCTCGCAGATACGCAGTATTTT. Translating gives CAISDSGRGGLADTQYF.